The 25 T cell receptor beta chains below all came from one sample that was sequenced in a study of T cell responses to AZD1222 COVID-19 vaccine. TCRdb keeps only in-frame clones here, not all; method: immunoSEQ multiplex PCR. The repertoire includes 150,000 or so clones, less than 90% of them detected once, and 1.5% to 2% sits in the top ten. Sequenced material: peripheral blood, taken on day 0 of AZD1222 vaccination. These receptors came from an adult in good health.

J is TRBJ1-1 and V is TRBV6-2 or TRBV6-3, with a weak D call TRBD1 (5 bases). The CDR3 totals 14 residues. Germline assignment: CDR1 MNHEY and CDR2 SVGEGT. Trimming left V 4 bases short and J 2 bases short, with 11 bases between. Here the CDR3 reads CASSSNRINTEAFF. The CDR3 DNA reads TGTGCCAGCAGTTCTAACAGGATAAACACTGAAGCTTTCTTT.

This chain uses TRBV5-5 with TRBJ2-3, with D tentatively TRBD1 or TRBD2 (6 bases each). This CDR3 region has 17 residues. Trimming removed 0 bases from V and 1 base from J, with 15 bases in between. Germline-derived CDR1 and CDR2 are SGHKS and YYEKEE (reference sequence). The CDR3 here is CASSLGYVGGGTDTQYF. The CDR3 bases are TGTGCCAGCAGCTTGGGTTATGTGGGGGGCGGCACAGATACGCAGTATTTT.

The CDR3 nucleotides are TGTGCCAGCAGCTTAGGAGGGGAGAACTATGGCTACACCTTC. Residues: CASSLGGENYGYTF. The genes are TRBV5-8 and TRBJ1-2; weak D call: TRBD1 (5 bases). The CDR3 length is 14 residues. Trimming took off 2 bases at V and 2 bases at J, with 10 bases between the two ends. Germline CDR1 is SGHTS and CDR2 is YDEGEE.

This chain connects TRBV6-1 to TRBJ2-1, with D possibly TRBD1 on 5 matching bases. The CDR3 sequence is 17 residues long. V was trimmed by 2 bases and J by 0 bases, leaving 14 bases between them. Per germline, CDR1 MNHNS and CDR2 SASEGT. The CDR3 protein is CASSELRGSSSYNEQFF. In DNA, the CDR3 is TGTGCCAGCAGTGAACTAAGGGGCAGTAGCTCCTACAATGAGCAGTTCTTC.

The chain couples TRBV5-1 to TRBJ1-5; no reliable D call. The CDR3 has 15 amino acids. From germline, CDR1 is SGHRS and CDR2 YFSETQ. Trimming removed 0 bases at V and 7 bases at J, with 14 bases between. The CDR3 spells CASSLAANSGQPQHF. CDR3 DNA: TGCGCCAGCAGCTTGGCGGCCAATTCGGGCCAGCCCCAGCATTTT. The whole variable domain, filled in from reference TRBV5-1 and TRBJ1-5, reads KAGVTQTPRYLIKTRGQQVTLSCSPISGHRSVSWYQQTPGQGLQFLFEYFSETQRNKGNFPGRFSGRQFSNSRSEMNVSTLELGDSALYLCASSLAANSGQPQHFGDGTRLSIL.

This chain joins TRBV13 and TRBJ1-3, with D hard to call. The V gene's germline CDR1 is PRHDT and CDR2 FYEKMQ (reference sequence). The CDR3 sequence is 19 residues long. Deletions cut 7 bases from V and 4 bases from J, with 29 bases between. DNA for the CDR3: TGTGCCAGCACACAAACCACTTCCGGGCAGGCTCTCGGGGGAAACACCATATATTTT. Translating it yields CASTQTTSGQALGGNTIYF.

The chain joins TRBV12-3 or TRBV12-4 to TRBJ2-2; possible D gene TRBD1, 5 bases. This CDR3 comprises 13 residues. V lost 11 bases, J lost 6 bases, and 16 bases lay in between. The CDR3 DNA sequence: TGTGCCTCAAGGGGTGTGGGGCCCGGGGAGCTGTTTTTT. Residues: CASRGVGPGELFF.

The chain carries TRBV5-4 and TRBJ1-5; D ambiguous. The CDR3 loop spans 14 amino acids. V was trimmed by 4 bases and J by 4 bases, leaving 12 bases between them. Germline CDR1 is SGHNT and CDR2 is YYREEE (reference sequence). The CDR3: CASSPGRGNQPQHF. CDR3 in DNA: TGTGCCAGCAGCCCCGGGCGGGGAAATCAGCCCCAGCATTTT.

A few counts support this clone. The rearrangement uses TRBV29-1 and TRBJ1-2; 12 bases match TRBD1. This CDR3 has 12 residues. From germline, CDR1 is SQVTM and CDR2 ANQGSEA. CDR3 residues: CIVGQGAYGYTF. The CDR3 DNA reads as TGCATCGTGGGACAGGGGGCTTATGGCTACACCTTC.

The rearrangement joins TRBV13 to TRBJ1-1, with D possibly being TRBD1 (6 bases). V was shortened by 7 bases and J by 5 bases, with 14 bases between the two germline ends. Germline lookup yields CDR1 PRHDT and CDR2 FYEKMQ (reference sequence). The CDR3 length is 13 residues. The CDR3 here is CASIYRAGTEAFF. CDR3 sequence (DNA): TGTGCCAGCATCTACAGGGCCGGGACTGAAGCTTTCTTT.

The chain links TRBV11-2 to TRBJ2-7; the D gene is possibly TRBD1 (6 bases). This CDR3 region has 15 residues. Germline V gene sequence: CDR1 SGHAT, CDR2 FQNNGV. Trimming shortened V by 2 bases and J by 7 bases, and 18 bases separated the two germline ends. In nucleotides, the CDR3 is TGTGCCAGCAGCTTAACGGACAGCCCACTTACGGAGCAGTACTTC. It encodes CASSLTDSPLTEQYF.

This sequence joins TRBV14 and TRBJ1-1; no reliable D call. CDR1 SGHDN and CDR2 FVKESK come from the germline V gene. The CDR3 totals 14 residues. Deletions cut 1 base from V and 14 bases from J, with 20 bases between. The chain's CDR3 is CASSQVSGSPTSFF. CDR3 bases: TGTGCCAGCAGCCAAGTCTCCGGGTCCCCGACCAGCTTCTTT.

The V and J genes are TRBV21-1 and TRBJ1-5; TRBD1, as called in the table, went unchecked against the DNA. TRBV21-1 is shown as a pseudogene. The CDR3 extends over 19 amino acids. This CDR3 is CASSKTSSSQGLLNQPQHF. CDR3 nucleotide sequence: TGTGCCAGCAGCAAAACCTCTTCGAGTCAGGGGCTCCTAAATCAGCCCCAGCATTTT.

The chain joins TRBV28 to TRBJ2-3; 7 bases line up with TRBD2. Germline CDR1 MDHEN, CDR2 SYDVKM. Trimming cost V 6 bases and J 3 bases; bases outside gene matches: 3. The CDR3 sequence is 13 residues long. The CDR3 here is CASSWGGTDTQYF. The CDR3 DNA sequence: TGTGCCAGCAGCTGGGGGGGTACAGATACGCAGTATTTT.

This sequence joins TRBV6-5 and TRBJ2-1, with D possibly being TRBD1 (6 bases). V lost 4 bases to trimming and J lost 3 bases, with 13 bases between them. This CDR3 is built from 15 residues. Germline-derived CDR1 and CDR2 are MNHEY and SVGAGI. The CDR3 loop is CASSSYRANYNEQFF. The CDR3 DNA is TGTGCCAGCAGTTCCTACAGGGCGAACTACAATGAGCAGTTCTTC.

V is TRBV19 and J is TRBJ1-2; no firm D call. With 3 bases removed from V and 4 bases from J, the gap between germline ends came to 12 bases. This CDR3 has 14 amino acids. Germline loops: CDR1 LNHDA, CDR2 SQIVND (reference sequence). The CDR3 loop is CASSINQARYGYTF. CDR3 nucleotides: TGTGCCAGTAGTATTAACCAAGCTCGCTATGGCTACACCTTC.

This sequence joins TRBV7-2 and TRBJ1-3, with TRBD1 identical over 7 bases. With 5 bases clipped from V and 3 bases from J, the junction kept 10 bases outside the gene matches. The CDR3 is 16 amino acids. Per germline, CDR1 SGHTA and CDR2 FQGNSA. The CDR3, as DNA: TGTGCCAGCAGCCAACAAAGCCAGGGGGGTGGAAACACCATATATTTT. It codes for CASSQQSQGGGNTIYF.

The chain combines TRBV7-3 with TRBJ2-3; 9 bases line up with TRBD1. CDR3 length equals 15 residues. Losses at the gene ends were 5 bases for V and 5 bases for J; bases not matched to a gene: 8. Germline loops: CDR1 SGHTA, CDR2 FQGTGA. The CDR3 loop is CASSLSGTGLDTQYF. Written as DNA, the CDR3 is TGTGCCAGCAGCCTGTCCGGGACAGGGTTAGATACGCAGTATTTT.

The rearrangement joins TRBV6-5 to TRBJ1-2, with 8 bases fitting TRBD1. The CDR3 runs to 12 residues. Per the germline V gene, CDR1 is MNHEY and CDR2 is SVGAGI. The V and J ends lost 6 bases and 7 bases, in that order; junction bases with no gene match: 4. CDR3 amino acids: CASSQGAGGYTF. CDR3 DNA: TGTGCCAGCAGCCAGGGGGCGGGTGGCTACACCTTC.

The V call is TRBV4-3, the J call TRBJ2-7; D gene unclear. V dropped 1 base and J dropped 2 bases, with 9 bases sitting between them. The V gene's germline CDR1 is LGHNA and CDR2 YSLEER. The length of the CDR3 is 14 residues. CDR3: CASSQVPSPYEQYF. CDR3 sequence (DNA): TGCGCCAGCAGCCAAGTCCCCAGTCCCTACGAGCAGTACTTC.

The V and J genes are TRBV5-1 and TRBJ1-1; D perhaps matches TRBD1 (5 bases). Trimming cost V 5 bases and J 4 bases, with 12 bases left between them. Germline V gene lookup returns CDR1 SGHRS and CDR2 YFSETQ. This CDR3 is 13 amino acids long. As DNA, the CDR3 is TGCGCCAGCAGTTACGGGGGGAGCACTGAAGCTTTCTTT. Translated, it gives CASSYGGSTEAFF.

This chain joins TRBV6-6 and TRBJ1-5; possibly TRBD1 for D (6 bases). The V gene's germline CDR1 is MNHNY and CDR2 SVGAGI (reference sequence). This CDR3 comprises 12 residues. V lost 7 bases, J lost 5 bases, and 9 bases lay in between. CDR3 nucleotide sequence: TGTGCCAGCAACAGGGCAGATCAGCCCCAGCATTTT. Translated, it gives CASNRADQPQHF.

This sequence joins TRBV6-2 or TRBV6-3 and TRBJ1-3, with D maybe TRBD1 (5 bases). V lost 4 bases to trimming and J lost 2 bases, with 9 bases between them. Germline loops: CDR1 MNHEY, CDR2 SVGEGT. CDR3 size: 14 residues. CDR3 DNA: TGTGCCAGCAGTTCGACAGAAGCTGGAAACACCATATATTTT. The encoded protein is CASSSTEAGNTIYF.

The chain uses TRBV11-2 and TRBJ2-2; D may be TRBD2 (5 bases). The CDR3 length is 15 residues. The V end was cut by 5 bases, the J end by 4 bases, with 14 bases between. Per germline, CDR1 SGHAT and CDR2 FQNNGV. CDR3 sequence (DNA): TGTGCCAGCAGCCATGGGAGTTTATTCACCGGGGAGCTGTTTTTT. It translates to CASSHGSLFTGELFF.

This clone is a singleton in its sample. The chain uses TRBV9 and TRBJ1-2, with D possibly being TRBD1 (5 bases). The CDR3 loop spans 12 amino acids. Germline lookup yields CDR1 SGDLS and CDR2 YYNGEE. V shed 4 bases and J shed 5 bases, with 9 bases lying between them. The CDR3 bases are TGTGCCAGCAGCCAAGACAGTTATGGCTACACCTTC. It codes for CASSQDSYGYTF.